The sequence of this T cell receptor (beta chain) was determined in a study of human T cells and chemical hapten exposure (dated by TCRdb to the early 2020s). At the level of the whole study: For sensitization, 2% DPC in acetone was applied to an approximately 2 cm by approximately 2 cm area of upper inner arm skin. Throughout the study period of 20 to 30 weeks, patients also received therapeutic DPC doses to the scalp every week. The libraries were sequenced as a pool, and the TCR yield per sample differed mostly because of small variations in library volumes within the pool. For TCR sequencing, blood came from over 25 alopecia patients at anywhere from one to four time points (pre-sensitization, 2, 6 and 24 weeks). This study followed changes in the peripheral blood TCR repertoire in vivo during primary and secondary sensitization of alopecia patients to the hapten diphenylcyclopropenone (DPC). Patch testing was done on the upper back using Finn chambers containing 0.01% DPC, and results were scored after 6 days according to International Contact Dermatitis Research Group standards. For every blood RNA sample, sequencing covered both the TCR alpha and TCR beta chains. Blood samples were taken from patients before sensitization (week 0) and then at 2, 6 and about 24 weeks after DPC sensitization. Alopecia areata with under or over 50% scalp involvement, alopecia totalis and alopecia universalis were represented in the patient cohort, which was mostly female.

The study at large found these results: Expanded TCRs formed significantly more large CDR3 similarity clusters than pre-sensitization or healthy control sets, consistent with antigen-driven responses. DPC sensitization did not change the number of TCRs with a frequency above 1 in 1000, and there was no evidence of changes in global repertoire structure. After repeated subsampling, changes were observed in the strength of the expansion versus patch-test correlation and in the threshold at which the correlation became significant. Because every patient had alopecia, a presumed autoimmune disease, the patients' immune response might differ from that of healthy individuals. Patch test score correlated positively with the number of PT1 expanded TCRs, reaching significance at thresholds 8, 16 and 32 but not at 4.

Library method: RACE. Sequenced on a NextSeq 500. During library preparation, unique molecular identifiers were attached to individual cDNA molecules so that TCRs could be counted quantitatively and reproducibly. As for the original processing: The median number of TCRs per sample was approximately 96,000, ranging from about 23,224 to 750,000. The Decombinator software suite was used to annotate V, J and CDR3 in the TCR reads. Every sample was subsampled to the same number of TCRs (28,000) for the PS versus PT1 abundance plots. Expanded TCRs were defined as absent before sensitization and observed at least eight times at the 2-week time point. TCRdb reprocessing: public reads trimmed at Q25 with fastp, clones called with MiXCR, in-frame beta chains kept. Rows are combined by CDR3 protein, so each entry shows the most common genes and DNA. In this record, the V and J calls reflect TCRdb's handling and not the investigators' own analysis. The sample profile shows some 41,000 distinct CDR3 sequences; 4% of them were found once. About 24% of the sample rests with the top ten.

This clonotype came up many times. The target of this receptor is not known. No much larger clonotype is one base removed from it; base qualities were not supplied. Interpreted using the paper, the time point label stands for: patch test 1, 2 weeks after DPC sensitization. The sample's treatment or condition label, in plain terms: therapeutic diphenylcyclopropenone sensitization with weekly scalp DPC. Total RNA was isolated from unfractionated whole blood collected in Tempus Blood RNA tubes. At each patch-test visit, blood was drawn before the patch test was applied. Patients were eligible if aged 18 to 70, diagnosed with alopecia and judged suitable for DPC therapy, and pregnant patients were excluded. There are 14 amino acids in the CDR3, from cysteine to phenylalanine inclusive. Here the CDR3 DNA is all that survives: 42 bases in frame from base 1. The germline V gene sets CDR1 to SGHRS and CDR2 to YFSETQ. Deletion took 5 bases off V and 2 bases off J, with a span of 12 bases between the germline ends.

The sequencing used whole blood, collected in connection with sensitization to the hapten diphenylcyclopropenone (DPC). The receptor's source is a man aged 50 to 60 with alopecia areata. Some clones in this sample may be carry-over from other donors' samples. The chain couples TRBV5-1 to TRBJ2-3; TRBD1 could be the D gene, as 6 bases match. The CDR3 region reads CASRNRDFTDTQYF. Read as DNA, the sequence is TGCGCCAGCAGGAACAGGGATTTCACAGATACGCAGTATTTT.